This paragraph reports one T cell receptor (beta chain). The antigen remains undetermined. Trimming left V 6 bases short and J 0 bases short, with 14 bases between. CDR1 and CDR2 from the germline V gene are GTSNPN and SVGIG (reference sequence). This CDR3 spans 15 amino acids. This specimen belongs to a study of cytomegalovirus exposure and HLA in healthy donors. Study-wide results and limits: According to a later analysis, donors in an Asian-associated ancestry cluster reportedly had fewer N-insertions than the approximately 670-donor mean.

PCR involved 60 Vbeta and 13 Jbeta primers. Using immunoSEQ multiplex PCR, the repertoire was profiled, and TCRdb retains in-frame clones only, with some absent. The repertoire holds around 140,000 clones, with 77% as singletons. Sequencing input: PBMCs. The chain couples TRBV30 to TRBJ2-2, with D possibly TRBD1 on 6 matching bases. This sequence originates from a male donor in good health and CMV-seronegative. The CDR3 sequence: CACTTDRSNTGELFF. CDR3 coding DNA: TGTGCCTGTACGACGGACAGATCGAACACCGGGGAGCTGTTTTTT. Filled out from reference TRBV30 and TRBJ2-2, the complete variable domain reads SQTIHQWPATLVQPVGSPLSLECTVEGTSNPNLYWYRQAAGRGLQLLFYSVGIGQISSEVPQNLSASRPQDRQFILSSKKLLLSDSGFYLCACTTDRSNTGELFFGEGSRLTVL.